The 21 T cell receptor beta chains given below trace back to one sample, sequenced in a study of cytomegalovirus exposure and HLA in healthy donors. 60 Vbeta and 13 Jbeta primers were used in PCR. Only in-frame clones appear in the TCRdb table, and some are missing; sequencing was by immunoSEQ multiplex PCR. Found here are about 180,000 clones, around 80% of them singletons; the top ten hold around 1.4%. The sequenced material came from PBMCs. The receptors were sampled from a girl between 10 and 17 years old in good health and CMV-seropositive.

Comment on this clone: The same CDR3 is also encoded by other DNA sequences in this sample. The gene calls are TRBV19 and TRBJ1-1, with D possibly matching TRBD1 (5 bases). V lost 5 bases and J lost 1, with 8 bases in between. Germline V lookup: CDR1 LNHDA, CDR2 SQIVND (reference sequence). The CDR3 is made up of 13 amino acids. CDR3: CASSSTGNTEAFF. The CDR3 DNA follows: TGTGCCAGTAGTTCTACAGGGAACACTGAAGCTTTCTTT. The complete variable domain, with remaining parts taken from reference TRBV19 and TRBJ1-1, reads DGGITQSPKYLFRKEGQNVTLSCEQNLNHDAMYWYRQDPGQGLRLIYYSQIVNDFQKGDIAEGYSVSREKKESFPLTVTSAQKNPTAFYLCASSSTGNTEAFFGQGTRLTVV.

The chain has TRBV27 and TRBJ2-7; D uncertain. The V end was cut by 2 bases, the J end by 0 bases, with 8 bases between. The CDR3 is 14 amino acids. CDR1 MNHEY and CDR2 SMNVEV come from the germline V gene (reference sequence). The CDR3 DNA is TGTGCCAGCAGTTTAGGGCCTCGCTCCTACGAGCAGTACTTC. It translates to CASSLGPRSYEQYF.

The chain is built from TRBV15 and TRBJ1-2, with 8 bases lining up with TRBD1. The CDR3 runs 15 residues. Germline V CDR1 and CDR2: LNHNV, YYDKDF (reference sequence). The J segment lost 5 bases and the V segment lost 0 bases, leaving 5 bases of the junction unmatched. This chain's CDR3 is CATSRDRGDRYGYTF. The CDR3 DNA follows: TGTGCCACCAGCAGAGATAGAGGGGACAGGTATGGCTACACCTTC.

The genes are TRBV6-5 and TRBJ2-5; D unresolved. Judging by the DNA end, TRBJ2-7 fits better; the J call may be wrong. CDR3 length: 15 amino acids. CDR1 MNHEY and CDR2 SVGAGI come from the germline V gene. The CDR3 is CASSYFKWGSYEQYF. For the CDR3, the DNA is TGTGCCAGCAGTTACTTCAAGTGGGGCTCCTACGAGCAGTACTTC.

The CDR3 loop is CASRRTGWSNQPQHF. The CDR3 DNA sequence: TGTGCCAGCAGGAGAACAGGCTGGAGCAATCAGCCCCAGCATTTT. V and J are TRBV2 and TRBJ1-5; TRBD1 might be the D (5 bases). This CDR3 is built from 15 residues. CDR1 and CDR2 from the germline V gene are SNHLY and FYNNEI. The ends were cut back, 6 bases at V and 1 base at J, with 13 bases in the middle.

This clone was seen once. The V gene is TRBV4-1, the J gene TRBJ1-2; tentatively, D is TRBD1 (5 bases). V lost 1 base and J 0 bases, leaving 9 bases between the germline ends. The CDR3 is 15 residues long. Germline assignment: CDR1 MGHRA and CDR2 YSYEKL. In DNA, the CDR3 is TGCGCCAGCAGCCAAGGGCAGGGATCTAACTATGGCTACACCTTC. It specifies CASSQGQGSNYGYTF.

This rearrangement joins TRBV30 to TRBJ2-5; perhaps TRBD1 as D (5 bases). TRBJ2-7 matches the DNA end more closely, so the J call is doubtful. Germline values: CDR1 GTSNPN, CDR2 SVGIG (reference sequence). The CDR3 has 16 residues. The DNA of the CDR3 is TGTGCCTGGAGTAAGGCCCCTCTGAGACAGTTTTACGAGCAGTACTTC. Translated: CAWSKAPLRQFYEQYF.

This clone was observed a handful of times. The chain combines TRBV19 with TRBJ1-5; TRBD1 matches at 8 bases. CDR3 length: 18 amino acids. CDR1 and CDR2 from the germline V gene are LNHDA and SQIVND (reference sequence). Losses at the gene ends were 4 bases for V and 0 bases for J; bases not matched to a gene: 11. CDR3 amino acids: CASSTPPGRGHSNQPQHF. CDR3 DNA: TGTGCCAGTAGTACCCCCCCGGGCAGGGGGCATAGCAATCAGCCCCAGCATTTT.

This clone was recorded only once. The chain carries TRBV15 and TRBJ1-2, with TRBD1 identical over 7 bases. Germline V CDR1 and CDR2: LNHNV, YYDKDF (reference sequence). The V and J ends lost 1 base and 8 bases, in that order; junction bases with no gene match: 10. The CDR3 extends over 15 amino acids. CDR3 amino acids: CATSRVLIHRGGYTF. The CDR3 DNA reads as TGTGCCACCAGCAGAGTCCTAATTCACAGGGGCGGCTACACCTTC.

The CDR3 region is CASSTAYQETQYF. The CDR3 DNA reads as TGTGCCAGTAGTACAGCGTACCAAGAGACCCAGTACTTC. The J gene is TRBJ2-5, the V gene TRBV19; the D is unclear. The V gene's germline CDR1 is LNHDA and CDR2 SQIVND (reference sequence). The V end was cut by 4 bases, the J end by 0 bases, with 6 bases between. The CDR3 covers 13 residues.

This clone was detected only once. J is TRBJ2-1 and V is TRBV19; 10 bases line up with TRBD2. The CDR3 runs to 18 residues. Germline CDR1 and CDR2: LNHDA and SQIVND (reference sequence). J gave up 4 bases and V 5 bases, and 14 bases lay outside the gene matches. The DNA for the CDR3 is TGTGCCAGTAGTTCTAGCGGGAGTGGTCGGGGGAGGTACAATGAGCAGTTCTTC. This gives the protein CASSSSGSGRGRYNEQFF. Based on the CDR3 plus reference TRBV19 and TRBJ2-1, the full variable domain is DGGITQSPKYLFRKEGQNVTLSCEQNLNHDAMYWYRQDPGQGLRLIYYSQIVNDFQKGDIAEGYSVSREKKESFPLTVTSAQKNPTAFYLCASSSSGSGRGRYNEQFFGPGTRLTVL.

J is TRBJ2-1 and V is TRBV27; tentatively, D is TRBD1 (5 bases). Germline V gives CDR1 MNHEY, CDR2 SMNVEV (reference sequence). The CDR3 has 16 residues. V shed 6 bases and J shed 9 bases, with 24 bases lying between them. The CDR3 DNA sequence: TGTGCCAGCAGACCCCTCAGGGCTCTATTAAGGATTGAGCAGTTCTTC. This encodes CASRPLRALLRIEQFF.

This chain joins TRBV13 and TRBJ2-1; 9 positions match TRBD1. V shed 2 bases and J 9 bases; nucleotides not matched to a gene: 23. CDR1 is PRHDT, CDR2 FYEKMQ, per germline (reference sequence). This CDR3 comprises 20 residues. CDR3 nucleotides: TGTGCCAGCAGCTTACAATTAAAGGACAGGGTGGGGGGACAGGGAGGTGAGCAGTTCTTC. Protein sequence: CASSLQLKDRVGGQGGEQFF.

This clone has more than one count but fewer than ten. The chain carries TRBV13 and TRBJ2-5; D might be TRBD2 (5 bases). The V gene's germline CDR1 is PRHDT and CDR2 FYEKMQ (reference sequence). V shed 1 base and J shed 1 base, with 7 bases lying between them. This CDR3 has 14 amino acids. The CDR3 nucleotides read TGTGCCAGCAGCTTAGTAACTAGCCAAGAGACCCAGTACTTC. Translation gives CASSLVTSQETQYF.

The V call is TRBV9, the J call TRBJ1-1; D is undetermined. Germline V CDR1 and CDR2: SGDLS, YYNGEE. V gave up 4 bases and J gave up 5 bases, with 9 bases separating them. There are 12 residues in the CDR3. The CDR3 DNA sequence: TGTGCCAGCAGCCTCACCGGGACTGAAGCTTTCTTT. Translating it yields CASSLTGTEAFF.

DNA of the CDR3: TGCGCCAGCAGCCATCCTGGGGGCGCCGATAATGAAAAACTGTTTTTT. Protein sequence: CASSHPGGADNEKLFF. The chain uses TRBV4-1 and TRBJ1-4; TRBD1 might be the D (6 bases). The germline V and J ends were trimmed by 3 bases and 4 bases, with 15 bases remaining between them. This CDR3 has 16 residues. Germline V CDR1 and CDR2: MGHRA, YSYEKL.

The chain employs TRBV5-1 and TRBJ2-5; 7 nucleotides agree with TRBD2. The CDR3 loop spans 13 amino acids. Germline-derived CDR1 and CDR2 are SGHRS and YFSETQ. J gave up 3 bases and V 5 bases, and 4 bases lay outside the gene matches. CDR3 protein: CASSSLAEETQYF. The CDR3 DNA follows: TGCGCCAGCAGTTCGCTAGCGGAAGAGACCCAGTACTTC.

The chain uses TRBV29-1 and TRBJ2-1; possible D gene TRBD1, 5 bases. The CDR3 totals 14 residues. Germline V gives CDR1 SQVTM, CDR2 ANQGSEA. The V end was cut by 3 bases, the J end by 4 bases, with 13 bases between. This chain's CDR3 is CSVDQGGSYNEQFF. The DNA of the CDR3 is TGCAGCGTTGACCAGGGCGGAAGTTACAATGAGCAGTTCTTC.

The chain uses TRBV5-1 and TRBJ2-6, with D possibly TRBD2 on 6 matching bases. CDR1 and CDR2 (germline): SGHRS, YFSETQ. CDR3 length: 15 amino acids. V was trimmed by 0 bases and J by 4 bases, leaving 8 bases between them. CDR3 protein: CASSLERAGANVLTF. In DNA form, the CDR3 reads TGCGCCAGCAGCTTGGAGCGGGCCGGGGCCAACGTCCTGACTTTC.

CDR3 coding DNA: TGCGCCAGCAGCCAAGATATGGCTAGCGGGAGCCCCCACCAAGAGACCCAGTACTTC. Amino acid sequence: CASSQDMASGSPHQETQYF. The rearrangement uses TRBV4-1 and TRBJ2-5, with TRBD2 matching over 10 bases. CDR3 length: 19 residues. The germline CDR1 and CDR2 sequences are MGHRA and YSYEKL. V lost 0 bases and J lost 0; bases outside the gene matches: 10.

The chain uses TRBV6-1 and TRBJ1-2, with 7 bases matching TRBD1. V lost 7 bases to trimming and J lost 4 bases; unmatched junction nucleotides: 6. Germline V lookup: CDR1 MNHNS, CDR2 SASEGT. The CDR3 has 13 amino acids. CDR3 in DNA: TGTGCCAGCAAGACGGGACAGATCTATGGCTACACCTTC. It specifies CASKTGQIYGYTF.